This T cell receptor beta chain was profiled in a study of blood T cell repertoires in COVID-19. TCRdb's copy holds only in-frame clones and misses some; the assay was immunoSEQ multiplex PCR. Of about 110,000 clones in the sample, 69% were seen once. The germline gives CDR1 LNHDA, CDR2 SQIVND (reference sequence). CDR3 length equals 14 residues. Trimming took off 5 bases at V and 7 bases at J, with 14 bases between the two ends. This clone was counted many times. This sequence was found in a man at least 80 years old with acute or convalescent COVID-19. This rearrangement joins TRBV19 to TRBJ1-4; maybe TRBD1 (6 bases). Sequenced material: peripheral blood. The CDR3 DNA reads as TGTGCCAGTAGTCAGACAGGCGTTCTTGAAAAACTGTTTTTT. Encoded protein: CASSQTGVLEKLFF.